This TCR beta chain was captured by sequencing in a study of T cells in Graves' hyperthyroidism and ophthalmopathy. Each patient was aged 18 to 65 and had newly diagnosed hyperthyroidism of under 2 months' duration. The diagnostic basis comprised clinical symptoms, serum thyroxine and TRAb, thyroid ultrasound and orbital computed tomography. Each 10 ml fresh peripheral blood draw supplied the PBMCs. General study results and limits: Model predictions of ophthalmopathy came a median around 7.1 months before onset.

With 1 base clipped from V and 8 bases from J, the junction kept 10 bases outside the gene matches. There are 15 residues in the CDR3. The germline V gene has CDR1 SNHLY and CDR2 FYNNEI. Turning to this clonotype: Its antigen is currently unknown.

Regions amplified from RNA transcripts were the TCR beta CDR3 regions. When the TCR CDR3 underwent first-round RT-PCR, the HTBI primer set was used. Via MiXCR, TCRdb re-called the multiplex PCR reads, giving one row per CDR3 protein. This table has roughly 24,000 distinct CDR3 sequences, roughly 46% appearing once. V usage is TRBV2 and J usage is TRBJ1-2; TRBD1 agrees at 7 bases. This receptor was identified in a woman in her 30s with Graves' hyperthyroidism. The sample was blood. In DNA form, the CDR3 reads TGTGCCAGCAGTGAAGAGGGGGCTACTTCTTTGGGCTACACCTTC. This encodes CASSEEGATSLGYTF.